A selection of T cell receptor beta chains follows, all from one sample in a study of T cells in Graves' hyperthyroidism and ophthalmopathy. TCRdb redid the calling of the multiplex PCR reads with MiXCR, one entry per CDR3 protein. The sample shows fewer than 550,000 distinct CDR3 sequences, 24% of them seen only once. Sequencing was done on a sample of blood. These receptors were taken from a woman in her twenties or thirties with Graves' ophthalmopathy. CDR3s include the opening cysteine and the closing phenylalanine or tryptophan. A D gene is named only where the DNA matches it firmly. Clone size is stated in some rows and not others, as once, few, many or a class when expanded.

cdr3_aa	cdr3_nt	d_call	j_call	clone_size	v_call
CSAVLAGISYEQYF	TGCAGTGCTGTACTAGCGGGGATCTCCTACGAGCAGTACTTC	TRBD2	TRBJ2-7	many	TRBV20-1
CASSFGFQETQYF	TGTGCCAGCAGCTTCGGGTTTCAAGAGACCCAGTACTTC	-	TRBJ2-5	many	TRBV27
CASREDRGPFYGYTF	TGTGCCAGCAGAGAGGACAGGGGGCCTTTCTATGGCTACACCTTC	TRBD1	TRBJ1-2	many	TRBV6-1
CASSSGLAGGKSLYQYF	TGTGCCAGCAGCTCCGGACTAGCGGGGGGGAAAAGCCTGTATCAGTACTTC	TRBD2	TRBJ2-4	few	TRBV7-9
CAWSRETQYF	TGTGCCTGGAGTAGGGAGACCCAGTACTTC	-	TRBJ2-5	many	TRBV30
CSASLGGSNQPQHF	TGCAGTGCTAGCCTTGGGGGAAGCAATCAGCCCCAGCATTTT	-	TRBJ1-5	many	TRBV20-1
CSTIPRGDLGYEQYF	TGCAGTACCATACCGAGGGGGGATTTGGGCTACGAGCAGTACTTC	-	TRBJ2-7	-	TRBV20-1
CASSFGGGGATEAFF	TGTGCCAGCAGTTTCGGCGGAGGGGGGGCCACTGAAGCTTTCTTT	-	TRBJ1-1	few	TRBV12-3/TRBV12-4
CASKPRDRVYEQYF	TGTGCCAGCAAGCCCCGGGACAGAGTGTACGAGCAGTACTTC	TRBD1	TRBJ2-7	-	TRBV2
CASSSETGGTYEQYF	TGTGCCAGCAGTTCAGAGACAGGGGGAACCTACGAGCAGTACTTC	TRBD1	TRBJ2-7	-	TRBV6-5
CASSFGISYEQYF	TGCGCCAGCAGCTTTGGGATCTCCTACGAGCAGTACTTC	-	TRBJ2-7	many	TRBV12-3/TRBV12-4
CATYSRTSGYTF	TGTGCCACCTACTCCCGGACGTCTGGCTACACCTTC	-	TRBJ1-2	-	TRBV24-1
CASRQETNYGYTF	TGTGCCAGCAGACAGGAAACTAACTATGGCTACACCTTC	-	TRBJ1-2	many	TRBV7-9
CASSQEIGPEAFF	TGTGCCAGCAGCCAAGAAATTGGGCCTGAAGCTTTCTTT	-	TRBJ1-1	-	TRBV3-1
CASSATENIQYF	TGTGCCAGCAGTGCGACAGAAAACATTCAGTACTTC	-	TRBJ2-4	many	TRBV12-3/TRBV12-4
CSVLGREATGELFF	TGCAGCGTTCTCGGCAGGGAGGCGACCGGGGAGCTGTTTTTT	-	TRBJ2-2	many	TRBV29-1
CASRNERYEQYF	TGTGCCAGCAGGAATGAGAGGTACGAGCAGTACTTC	-	TRBJ2-7	many	TRBV12-3/TRBV12-4
CASSLLGALTSFQETQYF	TGTGCCAGCAGCTTACTCGGGGCCCTTACCTCATTCCAAGAGACCCAGTACTTC	-	TRBJ2-5	few	TRBV11-2
CASSLKLRSTEQYF	TGTGCCAGCAGCTTAAAGTTGAGGTCTACAGAGCAGTACTTC	-	TRBJ2-7	many	TRBV7-2
CAWSGQATSNQPQHF	TGTGCCTGGAGTGGGCAAGCTACTAGCAATCAGCCCCAGCATTTT	-	TRBJ1-5	-	TRBV30
CSVTGAGNQPQHF	TGCAGCGTTACAGGGGCGGGCAATCAGCCCCAGCATTTT	TRBD1	TRBJ1-5	-	TRBV29-1
CASTFGGEAFF	TGTGCCAGCACGTTCGGGGGTGAAGCTTTCTTT	-	TRBJ1-1	-	TRBV6-5
CASSVGEGRNSPLHF	TGTGCCAGCAGTGTTGGTGAGGGGCGAAATTCACCCCTCCACTTT	-	TRBJ1-6	many	TRBV2
CASSYVGGQRTGELFF	TGTGCCAGCAGTTACGTCGGGGGGCAGCGCACCGGGGAGCTGTTTTTT	-	TRBJ2-2	once	TRBV6-5